This is a list of T cell receptor beta chains from one sample in a study of identifying expanded T cells in peripheral blood. The repertoire was sequenced with immunoSEQ multiplex PCR; TCRdb's copy has only in-frame clones and lacks some. The sample records about 110,000 clones, about nine tenths being singletons. Sequencing was performed on blood. The origin of the receptors is a person aged 18 to 75 in good health. Both conserved end residues are part of each CDR3. D genes are given only for firm matches. Size tells how often a clone was seen (once, few, many) or the class of an expanded clone, and some rows leave it out.

V gene,CDR3 length,D gene,J gene,clone size,CDR3 protein,CDR3 DNA
TRBV7-8,15,.,TRBJ1-2,.,CASSAYRSTNYGYTF,TGTGCCAGCAGCGCGTACAGATCTACTAACTATGGCTACACCTTC
TRBV5-1,15,TRBD1,TRBJ2-7,.,CASSRQGQGTYEQYF,TGCGCCAGCAGCCGCCAAGGACAGGGAACCTACGAGCAGTACTTC
TRBV7-2,13,.,TRBJ2-1,.,CASSLGYGDEQFF,TGTGCCAGCAGCTTAGGCTATGGTGATGAGCAGTTCTTC
TRBV7-2,17,TRBD2,TRBJ2-3,.,CASHPSGGRGFLDTQYF,TGTGCCAGCCACCCTAGCGGGGGGCGGGGTTTTTTGGATACGCAGTATTTT
TRBV5-4,14,.,TRBJ1-5,.,CASSLGTGNQPQHF,TGTGCCAGCAGCCTTGGGACGGGCAATCAGCCCCAGCATTTT
TRBV12-1,14,.,TRBJ2-2,.,CASSSLTGSGELFF,TGTGCCAGCAGCTCCCTAACAGGGAGCGGGGAGCTGTTTTTT
TRBV27,16,TRBD1,TRBJ1-5,.,CASSAAGTGDLRPQHF,TGTGCCAGCAGCGCCGCCGGGACAGGGGATTTACGGCCCCAGCATTTT
TRBV4-2,14,.,TRBJ2-5,.,CASRGSGVQETQYF,TGTGCCAGCCGGGGATCCGGGGTTCAAGAGACCCAGTACTTC
TRBV27,16,TRBD1,TRBJ2-7,few,CASIKRVGQGPHEQYF,TGTGCCAGCATCAAGAGGGTGGGACAGGGGCCCCACGAGCAGTACTTC
TRBV9,17,TRBD2,TRBJ2-1,.,CASSVVLAGGQGNEQFF,TGTGCCAGCAGCGTAGTTCTAGCGGGAGGGCAAGGCAATGAGCAGTTCTTC
TRBV6-6,13,.,TRBJ1-2,.,CASSYYIAGVYTF,TGTGCCAGCAGTTATTATATAGCAGGGGTGTACACCTTC
TRBV5-1,16,TRBD2,TRBJ2-1,.,CASSLGAGGSYNEQFF,TGCGCCAGCAGCTTGGGAGCGGGAGGGTCCTACAATGAGCAGTTCTTC
TRBV25-1,13,.,TRBJ2-5,.,CASSWGGGETQYF,TGTGCCAGCAGTTGGGGAGGGGGTGAGACCCAGTACTTC
TRBV18,15,TRBD1,TRBJ2-1,.,CASSPASRQGYIQFF,TGTGCCAGCTCACCAGCCTCCCGACAGGGCTATATACAGTTCTTC
TRBV5-4,15,.,TRBJ2-5,.,CASSLGLGEWETQYF,TGTGCCAGCAGCTTGGGACTAGGGGAATGGGAGACCCAGTACTTC
TRBV11-2,11,.,TRBJ2-5,.,CASSLTETQYF,TGTGCCAGCAGCCTCACGGAGACCCAGTACTTC
TRBV5-1,14,.,TRBJ2-1,few,CASSLAAEYNEQFF,TGCGCCAGCAGCTTGGCTGCGGAGTACAATGAGCAGTTCTTC
TRBV14,14,TRBD1,TRBJ2-5,.,CASSRGQEEETQYF,TGTGCCAGCAGCCGTGGACAGGAAGAAGAGACCCAGTACTTC
TRBV7-2,13,.,TRBJ2-7,.,CASSLAAHYEQYF,TGTGCCAGCAGCTTAGCCGCTCACTACGAGCAGTACTTC
TRBV7-2,15,TRBD1,TRBJ2-2,.,CASSLGQAHTGELFF,TGTGCCAGCAGCTTGGGACAGGCCCACACCGGGGAGCTGTTTTTT
TRBV27,13,.,TRBJ1-1,.,CASSSYLNTEAFF,TGTGCCAGCAGCTCCTACCTGAACACTGAAGCTTTCTTT
TRBV7-9,13,.,TRBJ1-1,.,CASSSGLNTEAFF,TGTGCCAGCAGCTCCGGACTGAACACTGAAGCTTTCTTT
TRBV29-1,13,.,TRBJ1-2,.,CSVEEQGKDGYTF,TGCAGCGTTGAGGAACAGGGAAAGGATGGCTACACCTTC
TRBV29-1,12,.,TRBJ1-2,.,CSVEGEVYGYTF,TGCAGCGTTGAGGGGGAGGTCTATGGCTACACCTTC
TRBV4-2,20,TRBD2,TRBJ2-7,.,CASSQDVRGLAGGFTYEQYF,TGTGCCAGCAGCCAAGATGTCCGGGGACTAGCGGGGGGGTTCACCTACGAGCAGTACTTC
TRBV5-1,16,TRBD1,TRBJ1-1,.,CASSRKTGRLSTEAFF,TGCGCCAGCAGCCGGAAGACAGGGCGTCTATCCACTGAAGCTTTCTTT
TRBV5-1,17,.,TRBJ1-5,.,CASSFLPIGNSNQPQHF,TGCGCCAGCAGCTTTTTACCTATTGGGAATAGCAATCAGCCCCAGCATTTT
TRBV10-3,13,.,TRBJ1-6,.,CAISEDSNSPLHF,TGTGCCATCAGTGAAGACAGTAATTCACCCCTCCACTTT
TRBV27,13,.,TRBJ1-2,.,CASSLGPKGGYTF,TGTGCCAGCAGTTTAGGTCCGAAGGGTGGCTACACCTTC
TRBV2,14,.,TRBJ2-3,.,CASSEAGQRDTQYF,TGTGCCAGCAGTGAAGCGGGCCAGAGGGATACGCAGTATTTT
TRBV5-4,15,.,TRBJ2-5,.,CASSLQGGRQETQYF,TGTGCCAGCAGCTTGCAAGGGGGGCGGCAAGAGACCCAGTACTTC
TRBV15,15,.,TRBJ2-5,.,CATSRVWGLGETQYF,TGTGCCACCAGCAGAGTTTGGGGCTTGGGGGAGACCCAGTACTTC
TRBV19,15,TRBD1,TRBJ2-5,once,CASSQQGAQQETQYF,TGTGCCAGTAGTCAACAGGGGGCCCAACAAGAGACCCAGTACTTC
TRBV6-6,15,TRBD2,TRBJ2-1,.,CATRTSGGAHNEQFF,TGTGCCACCCGGACTAGCGGGGGGGCCCACAATGAGCAGTTCTTC
TRBV19,15,TRBD1,TRBJ1-3,.,CASSPGGPPGNTIYF,TGTGCCAGTAGTCCAGGGGGCCCTCCTGGAAACACCATATATTTT
TRBV28,14,TRBD1,TRBJ1-1,.,CASSLQGGNTEAFF,TGTGCCAGCAGTCTCCAGGGGGGAAACACTGAAGCTTTCTTT
TRBV27,13,.,TRBJ1-1,.,CASAVGRDTEAFF,TGTGCCAGCGCCGTGGGGAGGGACACTGAAGCTTTCTTT
TRBV7-2,15,.,TRBJ2-1,.,CASSNRRLSYNEQFF,TGTGCCAGCAGTAATAGGCGCCTGTCCTACAATGAGCAGTTCTTC
TRBV10-3,14,TRBD1,TRBJ1-2,.,CATGYGQGHYGYTF,TGTGCCACCGGCTATGGACAGGGACACTATGGCTACACCTTC
TRBV2,13,.,TRBJ2-7,few,CASSDGRSYEQYF,TGTGCCAGCAGTGATGGTCGAAGCTACGAGCAGTACTTC
TRBV11-2,15,.,TRBJ2-3,.,CASSLLTPPTDTQYF,TGTGCCAGCAGCTTACTGACACCCCCCACAGATACGCAGTATTTT
TRBV28,15,.,TRBJ2-5,.,CASKTYGEVVETQYF,TGTGCCAGCAAAACCTACGGGGAGGTTGTTGAGACCCAGTACTTC
TRBV4-1,16,TRBD2,TRBJ2-2,.,CASSQAGTTNTGELFF,TGCGCCAGCAGCCAAGCCGGGACTACCAACACCGGGGAGCTGTTTTTT
TRBV15,17,TRBD2,TRBJ2-1,.,CATSRFAAGGAYNEQFF,TGTGCCACCAGCAGGTTTGCAGCGGGGGGGGCCTACAATGAGCAGTTCTTC
TRBV6-5,15,.,TRBJ2-7,.,CASSYSSGLTYEQYF,TGTGCCAGCAGTTACTCGAGTGGGTTGACCTACGAGCAGTACTTC
TRBV28,15,.,TRBJ1-5,few,CASSPPLGAGQPQHF,TGTGCCAGCAGTCCCCCACTAGGGGCGGGTCAGCCCCAGCATTTT
TRBV6-5,11,.,TRBJ2-3,.,CAIRSGDTQYF,TGTGCCATCAGGTCAGGGGATACGCAGTATTTT
TRBV7-9,14,.,TRBJ2-7,.,CASKSGQGPYEQYF,TGTGCCAGCAAGAGTGGCCAGGGGCCCTACGAGCAGTACTTC
TRBV6-1,8,.,TRBJ2-1,.,CATSEQFF,TGTGCCACCAGTGAGCAGTTCTTC
TRBV10-1,14,TRBD1,TRBJ2-7,.,CASSDSQGAYEQYF,TGCGCCAGCAGTGATTCGCAGGGGGCCTACGAGCAGTACTTC
TRBV11-2,15,.,TRBJ1-1,once,CASSFSWGMNTEAFF,TGTGCCAGCAGCTTCTCCTGGGGAATGAACACTGAAGCTTTCTTT
TRBV27,15,TRBD2,TRBJ2-1,.,CASSPRPSGSYEQFF,TGTGCCAGCAGCCCCCGTCCTAGCGGGAGTTATGAGCAGTTCTTC
TRBV7-2,13,.,TRBJ2-7,.,CASSLWKGYEQYF,TGTGCCAGCAGCTTATGGAAGGGGTACGAGCAGTACTTC
TRBV11-2,16,TRBD1,TRBJ2-7,.,CASSSMTGASSYEQYF,TGTGCCAGCAGCTCCATGACAGGGGCAAGCTCCTACGAGCAGTACTTC
TRBV27,14,.,TRBJ2-5,.,CASSLKRVGETQYF,TGTGCCAGCAGTTTAAAGAGGGTGGGAGAGACCCAGTACTTC
TRBV4-1,18,.,TRBJ1-6,.,CASSQDLRGNIGNSPLHF,TGCGCCAGCAGCCAAGATCTGCGCGGAAATATAGGGAATTCACCCCTCCACTTT
TRBV7-7,18,TRBD2,TRBJ2-5,.,CASSLGLAAYPLKETQYF,TGTGCCAGCAGCTTAGGTCTAGCGGCCTACCCTCTGAAGGAGACCCAGTACTTC
TRBV29-1,14,.,TRBJ1-1,few,CSVTVRTLNTEAFF,TGCAGCGTGACCGTCCGGACCTTGAACACTGAAGCTTTCTTT